This record covers a single T cell receptor (beta chain). In its sample, this clonotype was seen a few times. Its antigen has not been determined. No qualities accompany the bases; no much larger clone lies one base away. The time point label of this sample denotes: late sampling 161 to 241 days after vaccination in a few convalescent patients. Reading the label with the study, this specimen's treatment or condition is: approximately nine-day PBMC culture with coronavirus spike peptide pools or control peptides (ViraFEST assay). The ViraFEST assay, used in the study, expanded antigen-specific T cells with peptide pools and then identified the expanded clonotypes through TCR sequencing. The convalescent patients' positive SARS-CoV-2 PCR tests fell between March and December 2020, which was before the Alpha, Beta and Delta variants emerged in the United States. Two million PBMCs per well were cultured in IMDM with 5% human AB serum and 9 to 10 IU/ml IL-2, plus 10 ug/ml peptide pools. Half of the culture medium was replaced with fresh IL-2-containing medium on days 3 and 7. Once the cells had been in culture for about 10 days, the EasySep CD4+ T cell isolation kit was used to isolate CD4+ T cells by negative selection. PBMCs were separated from whole blood using Ficoll-Paque Plus gradient centrifugation and then either used fresh or cryopreserved at -140C. Culture conditions were generally each tested in triplicate wells.

This record belongs to a study of vaccination and CD4 T cells after COVID-19 (dated by TCRdb to the early 2020s). Concerning the study at large: Every convalescent patient had a positive nasal swab PCR test for SARS-CoV-2, with mild disease in several patients and severe disease in one. The time from the second vaccine dose to post-vaccine blood sampling had a median of 72 days and ranged from about 14 to 250 days. Post-COVID blood samples were collected from convalescent patients a median of about 92 days after diagnosis, with a range of about 35 to 161 days. The convalescent cohort comprised six males and four females, including two Hispanic individuals, seven Caucasians, two Asians and one multiracial person. The cultures were stimulated with overlapping spike peptide pools from SARS-CoV-2 and from the common cold coronaviruses HCoV-NL63, HCoV-OC43 and HCoV-229E. In 10 COVID-19 convalescent patients and 4 infection-naive healthy vaccine recipients, researchers compared the spike-specific CD4+ TCR repertoire from before mRNA vaccination with the repertoire from after. Each participant got two doses of either the Pfizer-BioNTech BNT162b2 vaccine (n=8) or the Moderna mRNA-1273 vaccine (n=2). Three convalescent patients were sampled both early after vaccination (day 14) and late after vaccination (days 161 to 241). Control cultures received a CEFX viral epitope pool as the positive control, an HIV-1 Nef peptide pool as the negative control, or no peptide. Findings and caveats that apply to the study as a whole: Relatively few convalescent patients were included in the study, and early timepoints after natural infection were not analyzed. Nearly all vaccine-specific clones in convalescent patients (304 of 307) were mono-reactive for SARS-CoV-2 spike rather than cross-reactive with common cold coronaviruses. An increase in the median number of SARS-CoV-2-reactive clonotypes from 20 to 25 after infection to approximately 41 after vaccination was observed, but the change was not found to be significant. In convalescent patients, a median roughly 86% of post-vaccine SARS-CoV-2-reactive clones were detected only after vaccination, suggesting vaccine-specific priming.

To prepare the library, PCR was applied. DNA from cultured CD4+ T cells was subjected to TCR sequencing with the Oncomine TCR Beta short-read assay at the Johns Hopkins FTIC core. The QIAamp micro DNA kit was used to extract genomic DNA from the cultured CD4+ T cells. Oncomine TCR Beta libraries from cultured CD4+ T cells were pooled with unique dual indexes and sequenced on an Illumina iSeq 100. In the authors' own workflow: Non-productive sequences were removed, and CDR3s that did not start with C, did not end with F or W, or were shorter than 7 amino acids were discarded. The MANAFEST web application was used to identify antigen-specific clonotypes by comparing peptide-stimulated wells against reference wells and other culture wells. To be called positive, a clone needed an FDR below 0.05, an odds ratio above 5, and a productive frequency above 0.1% in at least two of three replicate wells. Cross-reactive clonotypes were defined as significantly expanded in both SARS-CoV-2 spike wells and at least one common cold coronavirus spike condition. Levenshtein distances (stringdist) and unrooted phylogenetic trees (ape) in R version 3.6.1 were used to assess CDR3 homology. Through fastp at Q25 and MiXCR, TCRdb rebuilt clones from the public reads, retaining in-frame beta chains. CDR3 protein duplicates are merged, each entry listing the most common genes and DNA. These V and J calls rely on TCRdb rather than the paper's analysis. Present in this sample are fewer than 20,000 distinct CDR3 sequences, roughly two fifths of which were seen just once. 17% of the sample rests with the top ten.

The CDR1 and CDR2 encoded by the germline V gene are MRHNA and SNTAGT. The CDR3 starts with the cysteine, ends with the phenylalanine, and has 14 residues. The DNA shown is the 42-base CDR3, in frame from base 1. V is trimmed back by 3 bases and J by 9 bases, and the junction contains 3 bases that no gene match accounts for. The sample consisted of CD4+ T cells from blood, cultured in vitro, taken about 7 months after SARS-CoV-2 vaccination. The clonotype originates from a human donor who had recovered from COVID-19. Rearrangement joined TRBV6-4 to TRBJ1-6; 9 bases in the middle match TRBD1. The nucleotide sequence reads TGTGCCAGCAGTGAACAGGGGGCAGGTTCACCCCTCCACTTT. The translation is CASSEQGAGSPLHF.